This T cell receptor beta chain was recovered during a study of regulatory T cells in long-lasting Graves disease. This clonotype is a singleton in its sample. One base away lies a much larger clone, so this may be a sequencing read error. This is likely a read error, given that the CDR3 carries no conserved phenylalanine or tryptophan at its end. Because the CDR3's place on the DNA is in doubt, the DNA is left out and the CDR3 is given as listed by TCRdb. Germline V gene lookup returns CDR1 LGHDT and CDR2 YNNKEL (reference sequence). The CDR3 has 11 amino acids, counting both end residues. Time point here: persistent/refractory GD, antithyroid drugs over 5 years with positive TRAb. PBMC RNA served as the TCR library source. iRepertoire HTBI primers and Arm-PCR of CDR3 regions built TCR beta libraries. TCRdb re-analysed the multiplex PCR reads in MiXCR, keeping a single row per CDR3 protein. The sample shows a few hundred thousand distinct CDR3 sequences, 23% of them seen only once.

Specimen: peripheral blood mononuclear cells (PBMCs), collected when the disease was refractory, from a patient treated with antithyroid drugs. The chain employs TRBV3-1 and TRBJ2-7; the D call in the table, TRBD2, was not verified against the DNA. The clonotype comes from a female donor with Graves disease. The CDR3 region is CASSQDMAHHL.